This TCR beta chain was profiled in a study of blood T cell repertoires in COVID-19. Study-level information: The analysed material was cDNA or gDNA that came from T cells, B-cell-depleted T cells, or PBMCs.

Trimming at V came to 8 bases and at J to 7 bases, leaving 13 bases not matched to a gene. The CDR3 length is 14 residues. Looked up from germline, CDR1 is MDHEN and CDR2 is SYDVKM. In Seattle, patients joined the study during active infection and were tracked longitudinally. Measured with immunoSEQ multiplex PCR; TCRdb has only the in-frame clones, and not every one. The sample lists 200,000 to 250,000 clones; 84% were seen once. This clonotype was obtained from a woman aged 80 or over with COVID-19, enrolled during active disease. Sequencing used peripheral blood. This rearrangement joins TRBV28 to TRBJ1-2; 7 bases are shared with TRBD1. The CDR3 region is CASLRGDRALGYTF. The CDR3 DNA is TGTGCCAGCCTTAGGGGTGACAGGGCCCTTGGCTACACCTTC.